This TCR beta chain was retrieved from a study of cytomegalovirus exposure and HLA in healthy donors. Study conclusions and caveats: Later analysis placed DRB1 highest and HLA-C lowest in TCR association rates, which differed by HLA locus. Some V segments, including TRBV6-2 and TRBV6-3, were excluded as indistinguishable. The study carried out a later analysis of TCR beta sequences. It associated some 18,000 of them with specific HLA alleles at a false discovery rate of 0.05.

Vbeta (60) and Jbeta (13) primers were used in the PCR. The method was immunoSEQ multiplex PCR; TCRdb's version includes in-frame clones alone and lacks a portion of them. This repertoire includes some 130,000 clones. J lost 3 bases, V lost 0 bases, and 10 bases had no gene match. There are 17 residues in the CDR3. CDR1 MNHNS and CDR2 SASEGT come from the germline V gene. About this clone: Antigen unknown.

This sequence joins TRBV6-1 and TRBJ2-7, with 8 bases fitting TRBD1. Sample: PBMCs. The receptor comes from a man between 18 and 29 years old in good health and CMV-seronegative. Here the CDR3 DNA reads TGTGCCAGCAGTGAAGCTGCCCCTGGACAGGGCGGCTACGAGCAGTACTTC. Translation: CASSEAAPGQGGYEQYF.